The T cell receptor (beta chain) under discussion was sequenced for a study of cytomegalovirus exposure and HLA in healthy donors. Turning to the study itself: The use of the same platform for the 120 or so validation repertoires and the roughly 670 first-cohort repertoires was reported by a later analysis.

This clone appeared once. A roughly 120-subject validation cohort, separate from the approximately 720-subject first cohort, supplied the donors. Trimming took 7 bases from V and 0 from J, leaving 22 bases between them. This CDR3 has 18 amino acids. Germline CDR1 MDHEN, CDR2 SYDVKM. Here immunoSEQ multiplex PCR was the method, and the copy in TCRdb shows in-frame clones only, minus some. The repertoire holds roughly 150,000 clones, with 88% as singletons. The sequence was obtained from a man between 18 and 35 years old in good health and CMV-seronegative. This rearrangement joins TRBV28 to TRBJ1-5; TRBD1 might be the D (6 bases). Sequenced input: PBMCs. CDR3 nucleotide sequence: TGTGCCAGCACCTCGGACAGCGTGGGCGAGTATAGCAATCAGCCCCAGCATTTT. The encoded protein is CASTSDSVGEYSNQPQHF.